This T cell receptor beta chain was sequenced during a study of blood T cell repertoires in COVID-19. Here immunoSEQ multiplex PCR was the method, and the copy in TCRdb shows in-frame clones only, minus some. The sample records under 250,000 clones, about 83% being singletons. Between the trimmed V and J ends, which lost 6 bases and 2 bases, there was a span of 10 bases. The CDR3 has 13 residues. Germline values: CDR1 SGHTA, CDR2 FQGNSA. The sequence was obtained from a woman aged 80 or older with COVID-19, enrolled during active disease. The V call is TRBV7-2, the J call TRBJ1-1; D remains ambiguous. The specimen sequenced was peripheral blood. The CDR3 loop is CASSRTGNTEAFF. Here the CDR3 DNA reads TGTGCCAGCAGTCGGACGGGAAACACTGAAGCTTTCTTT. The full variable domain, completed using reference TRBV7-2 and TRBJ1-1, is GAGVSQSPSNKVTEKGKDVELRCDPISGHTALYWYRQSLGQGLEFLIYFQGNSAPDKSGLPSDRFSAERTGGSVSTLTIQRTQQEDSAVYLCASSRTGNTEAFFGQGTRLTVV.